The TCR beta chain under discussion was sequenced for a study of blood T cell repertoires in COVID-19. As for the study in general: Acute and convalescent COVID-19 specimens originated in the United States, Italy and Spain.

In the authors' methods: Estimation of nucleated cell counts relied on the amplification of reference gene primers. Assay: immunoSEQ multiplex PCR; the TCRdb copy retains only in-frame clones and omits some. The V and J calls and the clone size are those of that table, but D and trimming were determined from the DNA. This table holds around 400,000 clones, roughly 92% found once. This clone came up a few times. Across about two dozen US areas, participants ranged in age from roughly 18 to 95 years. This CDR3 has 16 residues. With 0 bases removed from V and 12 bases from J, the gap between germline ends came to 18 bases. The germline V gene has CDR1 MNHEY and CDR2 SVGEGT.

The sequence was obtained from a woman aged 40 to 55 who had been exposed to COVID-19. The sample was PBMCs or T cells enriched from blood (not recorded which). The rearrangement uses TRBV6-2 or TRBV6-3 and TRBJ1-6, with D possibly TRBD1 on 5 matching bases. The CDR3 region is CASSYSVGGRGGPLHF. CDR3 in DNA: TGTGCCAGCAGTTACTCGGTCGGGGGAAGAGGTGGACCCCTCCACTTT.